The rows below give T cell receptor beta chains drawn from one sample of a study of T-cell reconstitution after alpha-beta-depleted transplantation in children. MiXCR, applied by TCRdb to the PCR reads, yields one record per CDR3 protein. The sample shows under 450,000 distinct CDR3 sequences, 16% of them seen only once. Sequenced here: PBMCs, mostly from graft donor cells, sampled 360 days after TCRalphabeta/CD19-depleted stem cell transplant. These receptors were taken from a boy less than two years old who had a stem cell transplant for Wiskott-Aldrich syndrome, so the T cells may come from the graft donor. The CDR3 runs from the conserved cysteine through the conserved F or W.

j_call,v_call,cdr3_aa
TRBJ1-4,TRBV28,CASSFLPGAGMGENEKLFF
TRBJ2-3,TRBV7-2,CASSFTEDTQYF
TRBJ2-1,TRBV4-1,CASSQESGNEQFF
TRBJ2-3,TRBV5-6,CASSLAGKGGDTQYF
TRBJ1-2,TRBV3-1,CASSQAASGKGYTF
TRBJ2-7,TRBV5-1,CASSSVAAGTLDSYEQYF
TRBJ2-7,TRBV4-2,CASSQSKTSGGPYEQYF
TRBJ2-7,TRBV27,CASSSPGQPRYEQYF
TRBJ1-3,TRBV4-2,CASSQEGREGTGNTIYF
TRBJ2-1,TRBV10-3,CAISVWAGNEQFF
TRBJ2-3,TRBV11-2,CASSSWVASGPYSTDTQYF
TRBJ1-1,TRBV10-3,CAISVTLGEAFF
TRBJ1-6,TRBV4-1,CASSREGRGPNSPLHF
TRBJ2-2,TRBV6-2/TRBV6-3,CASTQEGTVGGELFF
TRBJ2-4,TRBV5-1,CASSLDTGYIQYF
TRBJ2-7,TRBV7-4,CASSPSGIPSPQYF
TRBJ2-3,TRBV5-1,CASSFGTGSSDTQYF
TRBJ2-5,TRBV6-2/TRBV6-3,CASSYLGGGETQYF
TRBJ1-5,TRBV12-3/TRBV12-4,CASSHDRGNQPQHF
TRBJ2-3,TRBV5-1,CASSLDAEPSTDTQYF
TRBJ2-2,TRBV24-1,CATSDLEGARTGELFF
TRBJ2-7,TRBV29-1,CSVEDSGEVYEQYF
TRBJ2-5,TRBV12-3/TRBV12-4,CASSLARLAGGGGETQYF
TRBJ2-3,TRBV4-2,CASSQHGTTRDTQYF
TRBJ1-4,TRBV20-1,CSARGQTAEKLFF
TRBJ1-2,TRBV27,CASSLSPINGYTF